Presented here are 20 T cell receptor beta chains from one specimen sequenced in a study of cytomegalovirus exposure and HLA in healthy donors. PCR primers comprised 60 Vbeta and 13 Jbeta primers. The data were produced by immunoSEQ multiplex PCR, yet TCRdb's version contains in-frame clones alone and is incomplete. This sample carries more than 90,000 clones, 60% to 75% of them seen once, and the ten largest clones take approximately 2%. Sample: PBMCs. Receptors were obtained from a woman in her thirties or forties in good health and CMV-seronegative.

This chain links TRBV2 with TRBJ2-1; the D gene is possibly TRBD1 (5 bases). CDR1 is SNHLY and CDR2 is FYNNEI in the germline V gene. Trimming cost V 5 bases and J 9 bases, with 11 bases left between them. The CDR3 spans 12 residues. The CDR3 nucleotides read TGTGCCAGCAGTCCGACAGTTAGTGAGCAGTTCTTC. This codes for CASSPTVSEQFF.

This clone occurred once. The rearrangement links TRBV7-6 to TRBJ2-1, with 12 positions matching TRBD2. J was trimmed by 4 bases and V by 3 bases; bases with no gene match: 4. Germline V CDR1 and CDR2: SGHVS, FNYEAQ. CDR3 size: 16 residues. CDR3 coding DNA: TGTGCCAGCAGCTTCCGACTAGCGGGGGCGTACAATGAGCAGTTCTTC. Translating gives CASSFRLAGAYNEQFF. Variable domain in full (rest from reference TRBV7-6 and TRBJ2-1): GAGVSQSPRYKVTKRGQDVALRCDPISGHVSLYWYRQALGQGPEFLTYFNYEAQQDKSGLPNDRFSAERPEGSISTLTIQRTEQRDSAMYRCASSFRLAGAYNEQFFGPGTRLTVL.

This chain uses TRBV4-2 with TRBJ2-5; possibly TRBD2 for D (6 bases). Judging by the DNA end, TRBJ2-7 fits better; the J call may be wrong. Per the germline V gene, CDR1 is LGHNA and CDR2 is YNFKEQ. This CDR3 is built from 15 residues. DNA for the CDR3: TGTGCCAGCAGCCAAGAAGAACTAGCCTCCTACGAGCAGTACTTC. This translates into CASSQEELASYEQYF.

The genes are TRBV7-9 and TRBJ1-5; D perhaps matches TRBD1 (6 bases). The CDR3 spans 13 residues. From germline, CDR1 is SEHNR and CDR2 FQNEAQ (reference sequence). Trimming shortened V by 3 bases and J by 5 bases, and 8 bases separated the two germline ends. The DNA of the CDR3 is TGTGCCAGCAGCTTCTCAGGGGATCAGCCCCAGCATTTT. This translates into CASSFSGDQPQHF.

This clone has more than one count but fewer than ten. This chain uses TRBV5-1 with TRBJ2-1, with TRBD2 matching over 8 bases. With 0 bases clipped from V and 1 base from J, the junction kept 3 bases outside the gene matches. This CDR3 has 16 residues. CDR1 and CDR2 from the germline V gene are SGHRS and YFSETQ. CDR3 coding DNA: TGCGCCAGCAGCTTGGAACTAGCGGCTTCCTACAATGAGCAGTTCTTC. This gives the protein CASSLELAASYNEQFF.

The V and J genes are TRBV7-2 and TRBJ2-3; D possibly corresponds to TRBD1 (6 bases). The CDR3 spans 15 residues. Germline CDR1 SGHTA, CDR2 FQGNSA. V lost 1 base and J lost 4, with 12 bases in between. CDR3: CASSLGGAGADTQYF. The CDR3 coding sequence is TGTGCCAGCAGCTTAGGAGGGGCAGGGGCAGATACGCAGTATTTT.

This chain links TRBV9 with TRBJ2-7, with 8 bases identical to TRBD1. The trim removed 2 bases at V and 6 bases at J, leaving 10 bases unmatched. The CDR3 is made up of 15 amino acids. CDR1 is SGDLS and CDR2 is YYNGEE in the germline V gene. DNA for the CDR3: TGTGCCAGCAGCGTTAAGGACAGGGCCCCGCCCGAGCAGTACTTC. Translated: CASSVKDRAPPEQYF. Variable domain in full (rest from reference TRBV9 and TRBJ2-7): DSGVTQTPKHLITATGQRVTLRCSPRSGDLSVYWYQQSLDQGLQFLIQYYNGEERAKGNILERFSAQQFPDLHSELNLSSLELGDSALYFCASSVKDRAPPEQYFGPGTRLTVT.

The chain employs TRBV9 and TRBJ1-2; perhaps TRBD1 as D (5 bases). V lost 0 bases and J lost 5, with 8 bases in between. Germline assignment: CDR1 SGDLS and CDR2 YYNGEE. The CDR3 runs to 13 residues. The CDR3 here is CASSVDGTYGYTF. The CDR3 DNA follows: TGTGCCAGCAGCGTAGACGGGACTTATGGCTACACCTTC.

The V and J genes are TRBV27 and TRBJ2-5; TRBD2 might be the D (6 bases). Germline V CDR1 and CDR2: MNHEY, SMNVEV (reference sequence). There are 16 residues in the CDR3. Trimming removed 3 bases at V and 4 bases at J, with 18 bases between. The CDR3 protein is CASSFGGGYSGETQYF. For the CDR3, the DNA is TGTGCCAGCAGTTTTGGGGGAGGTTATAGTGGAGAGACCCAGTACTTC.

This chain uses TRBV30 with TRBJ2-7, with D possibly being TRBD2 (5 bases). There are 15 residues in the CDR3. The germline V and J ends were trimmed by 0 bases and 3 bases, with 15 bases remaining between them. Per germline, CDR1 GTSNPN and CDR2 SVGIG (reference sequence). In nucleotides, the CDR3 is TGTGCCTGGAGTGTTGCCCTTTTACGGGACTACGAGCAGTACTTC. Protein product: CAWSVALLRDYEQYF.

Here the CDR3 DNA reads TGTGCCAGTAGTCCCGGGACAGGGATCCACGAGCAGTACTTC. This encodes CASSPGTGIHEQYF. This chain uses TRBV19 with TRBJ2-7, with 9 positions matching TRBD1. The ends lost 5 bases at V and 5 bases at J; junction bases unmatched: 7. This CDR3 has 14 amino acids. Germline V gives CDR1 LNHDA, CDR2 SQIVND (reference sequence). The full variable domain, with the rest looked up from reference TRBV19 and TRBJ2-7, is DGGITQSPKYLFRKEGQNVTLSCEQNLNHDAMYWYRQDPGQGLRLIYYSQIVNDFQKGDIAEGYSVSREKKESFPLTVTSAQKNPTAFYLCASSPGTGIHEQYFGPGTRLTVT.

This rearrangement joins TRBV28 to TRBJ2-5; 8 nucleotides agree with TRBD1. TRBJ2-7 explains the end of the DNA better; the J call may be wrong. CDR1 is MDHEN and CDR2 is SYDVKM in the germline V gene. This CDR3 region has 14 residues. CDR3 bases: TGTGCCAGCAGTTTCGGGGACAGGACCTACGAGCAGTACTTC. This sequence encodes CASSFGDRTYEQYF.

The chain recombines TRBV6-1 with TRBJ2-2; a weak D match, TRBD1 (5 bases). The V gene's germline CDR1 is MNHNS and CDR2 SASEGT. V was trimmed by 0 bases and J by 0 bases, leaving 14 bases between them. The CDR3 runs to 18 residues. The CDR3 DNA reads as TGTGCCAGCAGTGAAGCCGTAGACAGCAGTCCGAACACCGGGGAGCTGTTTTTT. It encodes CASSEAVDSSPNTGELFF.

There are a few counts of this clone. This rearrangement joins TRBV28 to TRBJ2-7, with TRBD2 matching over 13 bases. V shed 3 bases and J 1 base; nucleotides not matched to a gene: 15. CDR3 size: 20 residues. Germline V gives CDR1 MDHEN, CDR2 SYDVKM. The DNA of the CDR3 is TGTGCCAGCAGTTTCCCCAGGACTAGCGGGAGTACCCACCTATCCTACGAGCAGTACTTC. Protein product: CASSFPRTSGSTHLSYEQYF.

V and J are TRBV6-5 and TRBJ2-7; D unclear. From germline, CDR1 is MNHEY and CDR2 SVGAGI. The V end lost 5 bases, the J end lost 4 bases, and 12 bases lay between the germline ends. This CDR3 is built from 13 residues. CDR3 protein: CASSPLSKYEQYF. CDR3 in DNA: TGTGCCAGCAGTCCCCTATCTAAGTACGAGCAGTACTTC.

This clone was detected only a few times. V is TRBV4-3 and J is TRBJ1-2; D not certain. In germline, CDR1 is LGHNA, CDR2 YSLEER. The V end lost 0 bases, the J end lost 6 bases, and 8 bases lay between the germline ends. The CDR3 is 13 residues long. CDR3 nucleotide sequence: TGCGCCAGCAGCCAAGATCCCGGGGATGGCTACACCTTC. It translates to CASSQDPGDGYTF.

The J gene is TRBJ2-2, the V gene TRBV4-2; 11 bases map to TRBD2. Germline loops: CDR1 LGHNA, CDR2 YNFKEQ. The CDR3 runs 14 residues. With V trimmed by 7 bases and J by 7 bases, 5 bases remained unmatched. This chain's CDR3 is CASTLAGGSGELFF. Written as DNA, the CDR3 is TGTGCCAGCACCCTAGCGGGAGGTAGCGGGGAGCTGTTTTTT.

The genes are TRBV10-2 and TRBJ2-6, with D perhaps TRBD2 (5 bases). Germline loops: CDR1 WSHSY, CDR2 SAAADI. The V and J ends lost 5 bases and 2 bases respectively, with 7 bases between them. The CDR3 has 14 amino acids. DNA of the CDR3: TGCGCCAGCAGTCACGGGACTGGGGCCAACGTCCTGACTTTC. This sequence encodes CASSHGTGANVLTF.

CDR3 nucleotide sequence: TGCAGAGCCCAGGACAGCAACTATGGCTACACCTTC. This translates into CRAQDSNYGYTF. This sequence joins TRBV29-1 and TRBJ1-2, with TRBD1 as a possible D gene (6 bases). The CDR3 has 12 residues. The germline V gene encodes CDR1 SQVTM and CDR2 ANQGSEA.

The rearrangement joins TRBV27 to TRBJ2-7; no reliable D call. V was trimmed by 0 bases and J by 0 bases, leaving 6 bases between them. The CDR3 has 14 amino acids. Looked up from germline, CDR1 is MNHEY and CDR2 is SMNVEV (reference sequence). CDR3 coding DNA: TGTGCCAGCAGTTTATCGCCAGTCTCCTACGAGCAGTACTTC. Its protein is CASSLSPVSYEQYF.